This T cell receptor beta chain was recorded in a study of Ad26.COV2.S vaccination and SARS-CoV-2 variants. Produced via immunoSEQ multiplex PCR; TCRdb's table is partial and in-frame only. The data hold 400,000 to 450,000 clones, with around 91% observed a single time. Treatment denoted: roughly 20 received Ad26.COV2.S at low or high dose, single or two shots; roughly five received placebo; per-sample allocation not given. All samples were drawn on day 63, counting from the first vaccine or placebo injection. This adult donor, from Boston, was 18-55 years old. V was clipped by 4 bases and J by 0 bases; unmatched bases: 16. This CDR3 has 19 amino acids. CDR1 and CDR2 from the germline V gene are SGHRS and YFSETQ.

This TCR was sampled from a person aged 18 to 59 who received the Ad26.COV2.S COVID-19 vaccine or a placebo. The input for sequencing was peripheral blood, taken in a trial of Ad26.COV2.S vaccine versus placebo. The chain has TRBV5-1 and TRBJ2-3; the match to TRBD1 covers 8 bases. The CDR3 sequence: CASSGPGQGAKVSTDTQYF. The CDR3 DNA reads TGCGCCAGCAGCGGCCCGGGGCAGGGGGCGAAGGTGAGCACAGATACGCAGTATTTT. Drawing the rest from reference TRBV5-1 and TRBJ2-3, the complete variable domain is KAGVTQTPRYLIKTRGQQVTLSCSPISGHRSVSWYQQTPGQGLQFLFEYFSETQRNKGNFPGRFSGRQFSNSRSEMNVSTLELGDSALYLCASSGPGQGAKVSTDTQYFGPGTRLTVL.